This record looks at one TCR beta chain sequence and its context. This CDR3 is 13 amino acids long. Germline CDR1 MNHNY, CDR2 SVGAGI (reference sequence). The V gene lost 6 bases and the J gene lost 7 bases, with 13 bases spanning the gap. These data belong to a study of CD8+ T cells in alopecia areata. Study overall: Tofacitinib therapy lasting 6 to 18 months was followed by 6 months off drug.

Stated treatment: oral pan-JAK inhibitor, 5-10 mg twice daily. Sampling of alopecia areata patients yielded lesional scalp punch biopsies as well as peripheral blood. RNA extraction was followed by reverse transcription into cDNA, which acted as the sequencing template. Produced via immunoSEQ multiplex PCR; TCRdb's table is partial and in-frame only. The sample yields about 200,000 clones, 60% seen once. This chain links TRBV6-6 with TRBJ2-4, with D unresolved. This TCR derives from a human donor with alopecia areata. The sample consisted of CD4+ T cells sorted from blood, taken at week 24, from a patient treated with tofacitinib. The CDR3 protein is CASSPEARNIQYF. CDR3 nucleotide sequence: TGTGCCAGCAGCCCCGAGGCCCGGAACATTCAGTACTTC.